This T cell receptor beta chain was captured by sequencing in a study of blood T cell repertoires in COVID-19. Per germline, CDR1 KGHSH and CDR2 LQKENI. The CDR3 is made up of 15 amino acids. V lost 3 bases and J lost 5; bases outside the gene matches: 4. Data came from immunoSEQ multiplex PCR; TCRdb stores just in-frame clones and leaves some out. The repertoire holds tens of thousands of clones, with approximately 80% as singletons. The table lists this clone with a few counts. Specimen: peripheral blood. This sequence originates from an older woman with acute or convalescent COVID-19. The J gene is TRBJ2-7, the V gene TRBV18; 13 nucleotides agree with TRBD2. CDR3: CASSPTSGGADEQYF. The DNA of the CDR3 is TGTGCCAGCTCACCCACTAGCGGGGGGGCTGACGAGCAGTACTTC.